This T cell receptor beta chain was identified during a study of T cells after yellow fever vaccination. Study-wide results and limits: Clonotype sharing between CD4 and CD8 compartments was small. Researchers cautioned that FACS-sorted repertoires could harbor abundant clonotypes contaminating from the bulk population. Most clones from primary vaccination were detected again post-booster (96% CD4, 88% CD8).

The trim removed 5 bases at V and 6 bases at J, leaving 9 bases unmatched. CDR1 KGHSH and CDR2 LQKENI come from the germline V gene. This CDR3 has 15 residues. UMIs and a universal primer site were added when TCR cDNA was made by 5'RACE template switching. TCRdb redid the calling of the 5' RACE reads with MiXCR, one entry per CDR3 protein. Among about 210,000 distinct CDR3 sequences listed, about 3% were seen once. In its sample, this clonotype was seen many times. Its antigen is unidentified. The material sequenced was CD4+ T cells sorted from PBMCs, taken 10 days after the yellow fever booster vaccination. The rearrangement joins TRBV18 to TRBJ2-2; 7 nucleotides match TRBD1. This receptor was obtained from a man younger than 30 who received the YFV17D yellow fever vaccine. CDR3 region: CASSISTGFAGELFF. DNA of the CDR3: TGTGCCAGCTCAATCTCGACAGGGTTCGCCGGGGAGCTGTTTTTT. Full variable domain (outside the CDR3, taken from reference TRBV18 and TRBJ2-2): NAGVMQNPRHLVRRRGQEARLRCSPMKGHSHVYWYRQLPEEGLKFMVYLQKENIIDESGMPKERFSAEFPKEGPSILRIQQVVRGDSAAYFCASSISTGFAGELFFGEGSRLTVL.